This T cell receptor beta chain is drawn from a study of control samples from healthy donors and cancer patients. The CDR3 sequence is 13 residues long. V was shortened by 6 bases and J by 1 base, with 10 bases between the two germline ends. Germline values: CDR1 SGHRS, CDR2 YFSETQ. The table came from immunoSEQ multiplex PCR; TCRdb's copy has only in-frame clones and leaves some out. The sample shows fewer than 60,000 clones, around 95% of them seen only once. Source material: blood. The chain combines TRBV5-1 with TRBJ2-5; perhaps TRBD2 as D (5 bases). The receptor was derived from a man aged 25-45 years in good health. CDR3 residues: CASNSGVQETQYF. CDR3 nucleotide sequence: TGCGCCAGCAATTCCGGGGTCCAAGAGACCCAGTACTTC.